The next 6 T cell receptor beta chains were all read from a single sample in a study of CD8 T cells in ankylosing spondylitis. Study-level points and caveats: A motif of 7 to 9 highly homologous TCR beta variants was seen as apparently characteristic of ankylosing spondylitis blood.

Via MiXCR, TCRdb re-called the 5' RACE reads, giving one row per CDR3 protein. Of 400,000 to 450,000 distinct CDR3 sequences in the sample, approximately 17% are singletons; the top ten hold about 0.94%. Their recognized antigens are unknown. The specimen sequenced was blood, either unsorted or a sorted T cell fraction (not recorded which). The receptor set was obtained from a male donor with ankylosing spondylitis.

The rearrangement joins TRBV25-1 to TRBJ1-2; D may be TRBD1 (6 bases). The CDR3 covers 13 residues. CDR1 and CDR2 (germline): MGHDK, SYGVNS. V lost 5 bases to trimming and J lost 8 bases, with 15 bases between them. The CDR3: CASSPFGGLGYTF. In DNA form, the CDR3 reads TGTGCCAGCAGTCCTTTCGGGGGGCTCGGCTACACCTTC.

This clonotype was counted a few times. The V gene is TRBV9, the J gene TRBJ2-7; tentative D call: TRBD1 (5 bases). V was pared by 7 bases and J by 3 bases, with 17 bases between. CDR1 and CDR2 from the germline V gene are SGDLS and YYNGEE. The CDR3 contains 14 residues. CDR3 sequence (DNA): TGTGCCAGCCAAAAGGGGAACGGAGTCTACGAGCAGTACTTC. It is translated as CASQKGNGVYEQYF. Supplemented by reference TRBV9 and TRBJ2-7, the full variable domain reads DSGVTQTPKHLITATGQRVTLRCSPRSGDLSVYWYQQSLDQGLQFLIQYYNGEERAKGNILERFSAQQFPDLHSELNLSSLELGDSALYFCASQKGNGVYEQYFGPGTRLTVT.

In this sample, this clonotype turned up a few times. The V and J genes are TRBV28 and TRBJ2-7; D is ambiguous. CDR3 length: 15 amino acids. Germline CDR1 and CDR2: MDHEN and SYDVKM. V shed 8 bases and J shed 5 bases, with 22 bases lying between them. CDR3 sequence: CASLPRGLGRNEQYF. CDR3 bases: TGTGCCAGCCTCCCAAGAGGTTTAGGGCGGAACGAGCAGTACTTC.

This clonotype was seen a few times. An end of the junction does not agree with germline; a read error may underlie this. The CDR3 DNA reads as TGTGCCTGCGGCTGGGGCGATCACTTC. Its protein product is CACGWGDHF. The V gene is TRBV30, the J gene TRBJ2-7, with D perhaps matching TRBD1 (5 bases). The germline V gene has CDR1 GTSNPN and CDR2 SVGIG (reference sequence). This CDR3 is built from 9 residues.

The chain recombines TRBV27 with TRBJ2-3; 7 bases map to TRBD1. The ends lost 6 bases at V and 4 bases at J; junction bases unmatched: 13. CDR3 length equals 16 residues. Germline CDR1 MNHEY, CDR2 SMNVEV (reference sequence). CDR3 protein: CASSPLGGRGSDTQYF. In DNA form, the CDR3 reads TGTGCCAGCAGCCCTTTAGGGGGCAGGGGCTCAGATACGCAGTATTTT.

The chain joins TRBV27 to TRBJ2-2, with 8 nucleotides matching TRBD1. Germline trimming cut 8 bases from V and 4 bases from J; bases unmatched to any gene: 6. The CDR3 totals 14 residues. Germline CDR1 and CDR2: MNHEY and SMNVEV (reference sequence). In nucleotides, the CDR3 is TGTGCCAGCGCCGGACAGGGCTCCACCGGGGAGCTGTTTTTT. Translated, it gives CASAGQGSTGELFF.